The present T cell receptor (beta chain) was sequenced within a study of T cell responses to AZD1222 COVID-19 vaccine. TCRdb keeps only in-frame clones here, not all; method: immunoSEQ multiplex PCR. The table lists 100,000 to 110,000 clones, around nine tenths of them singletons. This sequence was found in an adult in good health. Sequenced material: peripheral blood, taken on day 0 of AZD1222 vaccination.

The CDR3 sequence is CASSDQQGGGTEAFF. The CDR3 nucleotides are TGTGCCAGCTCAGATCAACAGGGAGGAGGCACTGAAGCTTTCTTT. The J gene is TRBJ1-1, the V gene TRBV18, with a tentative D call TRBD1 (6 bases). CDR3 size: 15 residues. Germline lookup yields CDR1 KGHSH and CDR2 LQKENI. Trimming took off 5 bases at V and 4 bases at J, with 17 bases between the two ends.